The sequence of this T cell receptor (beta chain) was determined in a study of blood T cells in healthy people across ages (dated by TCRdb to 2014 to 2015). As for the study more broadly: In model experiments, template switching captured about one uniquely barcoded TCR beta cDNA molecule for every two T cells. Two additional independent replicas of 1 million unique cDNA reads from the same blood draw were analyzed for two donors (one aged 18 to 29 and one aged 80 or older). To avoid experimental bias, donors of different ages were randomly spread across the sequencing lanes. Using deep sequencing normalized with unique cDNA molecular identifiers, the study measured how TCR beta repertoire diversity changes with age. The donors were split into four age groups: young (average 16 years), middle-aged (about 40), aged (62) and long-lived (roughly 80).

General study outcomes and caveats: Observed TCR beta diversity per million T cells fell roughly linearly with age, and a significant reduction was already apparent by age roughly 40. Compared with the aged group, the long-lived group had more naive CD4+ T cells, fewer expanded clones and increased TCR diversity, suggesting age selection. Bulk unsorted PBMC profiling prevented conclusive comparison of naive and antigen-experienced compartments. Estimates of total diversity from one million sequenced T cells were regarded as lower bounds and underestimates. A strong correlation was found between observed TCR beta diversity and the percentage of naive T cells measured by flow cytometry. Because the CMV infection status of the donors was unknown, age-related changes in expanded clonotypes may potentially have been confounded.

As for this clonotype: Its specific antigen is unknown. Base qualities are not at hand, and no much larger clone is one base apart.

Library preparation was by 5' RACE. The sequencing machine was an Illumina HiSeq 2500. A second PCR of roughly 6 to 11 cycles was run with a J-beta primer mix and a sample-barcoded 5' primer. A unique molecular identifier was introduced onto each TCR beta cDNA molecule by a template-switch 5' adaptor carrying 12 random nucleotides. At least 2.5 million CDR3-containing paired-end reads were obtained from each sample. All of the RNA was converted into first-strand cDNA using the Mint cDNA synthesis kit, with a TRBC-specific oligonucleotide serving as the primer. After uracil-DNA glycosylase treatment, a first 18-cycle PCR used universal primers M1SS and BC2_uni_R on all cDNA. The authors' analysis ran thus. Each sample was normalized by randomly selecting 1 million high-quality reads, each carrying a distinct molecular identifier. Reads with shared molecular identifiers were discarded instead of being binned into consensus sequences. MiTCR, with a Q25 quality threshold and the strictest error-elimination algorithm, was used for CDR3 identification, clonotype clustering and error correction. Lower-bound total TCR beta diversity was estimated with a nonparametric unseen species model using Euler transformation. The public reads were quality trimmed at Q25 with fastp and then assembled into clones with MiXCR by TCRdb, keeping productive beta chains. Records with the same CDR3 protein are collapsed into one entry carrying the most frequent genes and DNA. These V and J calls are TCRdb output, not the study's own analysis. The sample has under 1,000,000 distinct CDR3 sequences on record, about 47% of them singletons. The ten most abundant clones make up 15% to 20% of the sample.

The approximately 39 donors, aged about 6 to 95 years, were systemically healthy Caucasian individuals from Russia. Each donor gave around 9 milliliters of peripheral blood, collected into EDTA-treated Vacutainer tubes. PBMCs were isolated by Ficoll-Paque density-gradient centrifugation, with at least 6 million obtained per sample. Total RNA, at least 6 micrograms per sample, was extracted from PBMCs with Trizol reagent. Naive CD45RAhigh/CD27high T cell percentages were measured by flow cytometry on a PBMC aliquot from every donor. The germline V gene provides CDR1 MDHEN and CDR2 SYDVKM. The CDR3 spans 14 residues, from the cysteine through the phenylalanine. Kept here is only the CDR3 DNA, which spans 42 bases and is read in frame from base 1. Trimming takes 4 bases from V and 3 bases from J, and the germline ends sit 10 bases apart.

The chain joins TRBV28 to TRBJ2-1, with the D gene not confidently named. Source material: blood. The clonotype was recovered from a man aged 80 or over in good health. The CDR3 region reads CASSSRVSYNEQFF. The sequenced DNA is TGTGCCAGCAGTTCAAGGGTAAGCTACAATGAGCAGTTCTTC.